This T cell receptor (beta chain) is drawn from a study of T cells in Graves' hyperthyroidism and ophthalmopathy. There are a few counts of this clonotype. Amplification yielded TCR beta CDR3 regions, with RNA transcripts as the source. A set of HTBI primers served as the primers for a first-round RT-PCR of the TCR CDR3. TCRdb reprocessed the multiplex PCR reads via MiXCR and lists one record per CDR3 protein. The data hold about 640,000 distinct CDR3 sequences, with less than 25% observed a single time. The material sequenced was blood. The receptor's source is a man aged 25 to 45 with Graves' ophthalmopathy.

CDR3 region: CASSAWTVGKMNTEAFF. The CDR3 coding sequence is TGTGCCAGCAGCGCCTGGACAGTGGGGAAAATGAACACTGAAGCTTTCTTT. This chain uses TRBV7-9 with TRBJ1-1; a possible D gene is TRBD1 (6 bases). This CDR3 has 17 amino acids. Germline assignment: CDR1 SEHNR and CDR2 FQNEAQ (reference sequence). V was pared by 5 bases and J by 0 bases, with 19 bases between.